This paragraph covers one TCR beta chain sequence. This record belongs to a study of control samples from healthy donors and cancer patients. Sequenced by immunoSEQ multiplex PCR; TCRdb stores in-frame clones only, minus some. The sample comprises roughly 89,000 clones, roughly 91% of which are singletons, and roughly 18% rests with the top ten. Germline CDR1 and CDR2: SEHNR and FQNEAQ (reference sequence). The CDR3 is 16 amino acids. Trimming removed 4 bases from V and 4 bases from J, with 16 bases in between. The specimen sequenced was blood. The receptor's source is a man in his fifties or sixties in good health. V is TRBV7-9 and J is TRBJ2-2; maybe TRBD2 (6 bases). CDR3 in DNA: TGTGCCAGCAGCTCCTCTCAGTGGGGACTCACCGGGGAGCTGTTTTTT. It translates to CASSSSQWGLTGELFF. Combining the CDR3 with reference TRBV7-9 and TRBJ2-2 gives the whole variable domain DTGVSQNPRHKITKRGQNVTFRCDPISEHNRLYWYRQTLGQGPEFLTYFQNEAQLEKSRLLSDRFSAERPKGSFSTLEIQRTEQGDSAMYLCASSSSQWGLTGELFFGEGSRLTVL.